This record looks at one T cell receptor beta chain sequence and its context. Trimming at V came to 0 bases and at J to 4 bases, leaving 0 bases not matched to a gene. Per the germline V gene, CDR1 is SGHRS and CDR2 is YFSETQ. This CDR3 has 15 amino acids. The record originates from a study of control samples from healthy donors and cancer patients. Method: immunoSEQ multiplex PCR; TCRdb's copy keeps in-frame clones and lacks some. The specimen's table records roughly 190,000 clones. The specimen sequenced was blood. This clonotype originated in a woman in her thirties in good health. The gene calls are TRBV5-1 and TRBJ1-3; 11 bases are a match to TRBD1. CDR3 loop: CASSLGTGGGNTIYF. CDR3 DNA sequence: TGCGCCAGCAGCTTGGGGACAGGGGGCGGAAACACCATATATTTT.